This T cell receptor (beta chain) originates from a study of shared clonotypes between healthy human individuals (TCRdb year 2020). For the study in its entirety: A couple of women and a few men aged 18 to 49 years were included in the cohort. Leukapheresis yielded between about 0.94 and 9 billion PBMCs per donor. Libraries were prepared and TCR repertoires were sequenced by different laboratories using diverse techniques, in order to increase sequencing depth and limit assay-specific biases. Blood TCR repertoires of about five healthy adults were deeply sequenced to estimate repertoire size and the extent of clonotype sharing between individuals. For each donor, three plates each were used for CD4 naive and CD4 memory, two plates were used for CD8 naive, and one plate was used for CD8 memory. The investigation overall reported the following: Roughly 5% of naive CD4, 3.5% of naive CD8, 2.3% of memory CD4, and 0.4% of memory CD8 clonotypes were shared across a few donors. Sampling was limited to blood, and TCR repertoires in tissue likely differ from TCR repertoires in blood. Even with the large sequencing depth, rarefaction of the sorted-subset datasets indicated that sequencing was incomplete. Naive subsets generally had larger estimated clonotype richness than memory subsets did. Because the study included only a small number of donors, the genetic and exposure-history diversity represented was limited. Based on pairwise subsampling, the degree of clonotype sharing among donors was expected to be affected by sequencing depth. Compared with non-shared clonotypes, the clonotypes found in all four sorted-subset donors had higher generation probabilities.

With respect to this clone: What antigen it recognizes has not been identified. Qualities for individual bases were not recorded, and no much larger clone is one base off.

CDR1 and CDR2 (MNHEY, SMNVEV) derive from the germline V gene (reference sequence). Trimming removed 8 bases from V and 2 bases from J; the gene matches leave 6 bases unexplained. The CDR3 has 13 amino acids, counting the end cysteine and phenylalanine. Only CDR3 DNA is held: 39 bases, read in frame from base 1. TCR CDR3 regions were amplified from genomic DNA by multiplex PCR using the deep immunoSEQ assay. For each cell subset, the extracted genomic DNA was distributed evenly across all wells of several immunoSEQ 96-well plates, and each plate served as one replicate. For sorted subsets, approximately 200 ng of genomic DNA, equivalent to 25,000 to 30,000 T cell genomes, went into each replicate PCR. Purified libraries were quantified with a Qubit 3.0 fluorometer, sized on a Bioanalyzer 2100, and re-quantified with the KAPA Library Quantification kit. A separate single-read 150-cycle Illumina NextSeq 550 flow cell was used to sequence each immunoSEQ 96-well plate. The paper's processing steps were these. Because the immunoSEQ output held only junctional sequences and lacked quality scores, the filtering could not match the filtering applied to full-length reads. Sequences were annotated with PyIR, a Python wrapper for IgBLAST v1.9, and V/J genes and CDR3 were assigned using IMGT germline references. Reads were filtered out if the reads had weak V/J assignments (E-value above 1e-6), no CDR3, stop codons, out-of-frame junctions, or ambiguous translated residues. V3J clonotypes were defined as sequences sharing an identical inferred V gene, J gene, and CDR3 amino acid sequence. Percentage overlap between repertoires was calculated by dividing the number of shared unique clonotypes by the size of the smaller repertoire. Richness of each repertoire was evaluated using RTK rarefaction, the Chao1 estimator, and Recon v2.1 estimates of unobserved clonotypes. OLGA was used to compute generation probabilities for all TCRbeta clonotypes that the gDNA method yielded from a few donors. This is the immuneACCESS table as TCRdb keeps it, with only in-frame sequences that have V and J called. A part of the clones is gone; compared with another copy, unresolved V genes explain less than half, and the rest is unexplained. V, J and clone size are taken as reported in that table, and D and trimming were inferred from the DNA itself. Within this sample are roughly 2 million clones, with 85% to 95% of them counted one time only. The ten largest clones take up roughly 0.13% of the sample.

Healthy HIV-negative adults with no recently reported acute infections or vaccinations were included as donors. All donors were Caucasian adults living in Nashville, Tennessee, USA. CD4+ T cells were enriched by magnetic negative selection, after which naive cells were positively selected on CD45RA and the negative fraction was taken as the memory subset. Blood was collected by leukapheresis, and PBMCs were isolated by Ficoll-Histopaque density gradient centrifugation and then cryopreserved in liquid nitrogen vapor phase. Purity and quantity of every magnetically sorted T cell population were checked by analytical flow cytometry. Each sorted fraction had its genomic DNA isolated and then quantified by UV absorbance on a Nanodrop 2000c.

The source material was naive CD4+ T cells sorted from blood. Interpreted using the paper, the cell subset or site label stands for: CD45RA+ positively selected. The source of this sequence is a man aged 18-30 years in good health. Rearrangement joined TRBV27 to TRBJ2-7, and TRBD2 matches 7 of the central bases. Here is the DNA: TGTGCCAGCGGGGGGGACGGCCCCTACGAGCAGTACTTC. Its product reads: CASGGDGPYEQYF.